This T cell receptor (beta chain) appears in the sequencing data of a study of T-cell memory formation after mild COVID-19. Comment on this clonotype: Its antigen is unknown.

TCR alpha and TCR beta cDNA libraries carrying sample barcodes and UMIs came from 5'RACE with constant-segment primers. From the 5' RACE reads, TCRdb called clonotypes with MiXCR, one entry per CDR3 protein. The sample shows approximately 490,000 distinct CDR3 sequences, roughly 22% of them seen only once. Points from the study as a whole: Clones shrinking from day 15 to 85 showed even CD4/CD8 mixes; later expanders tilted CD4+.

The sample taken for sequencing was PBMCs or a T cell subset sorted from them (not recorded which). The TCR sequence derives from an adult woman who had mild COVID-19 (a few samples of this study predate the infection). Cell type and time point are not known.

Here the CDR3 reads CASSTLQALTTDTQYF. CDR3 bases: TGTGCCAGCAGCACACTACAGGCCCTGACCACAGATACGCAGTATTTT. The rearrangement uses TRBV5-5 and TRBJ2-3; tentatively, D is TRBD1 (5 bases). The germline gives CDR1 SGHKS, CDR2 YYEKEE (reference sequence). The CDR3 length is 16 residues. Trimming left V 4 bases short and J 2 bases short, with 17 bases between.